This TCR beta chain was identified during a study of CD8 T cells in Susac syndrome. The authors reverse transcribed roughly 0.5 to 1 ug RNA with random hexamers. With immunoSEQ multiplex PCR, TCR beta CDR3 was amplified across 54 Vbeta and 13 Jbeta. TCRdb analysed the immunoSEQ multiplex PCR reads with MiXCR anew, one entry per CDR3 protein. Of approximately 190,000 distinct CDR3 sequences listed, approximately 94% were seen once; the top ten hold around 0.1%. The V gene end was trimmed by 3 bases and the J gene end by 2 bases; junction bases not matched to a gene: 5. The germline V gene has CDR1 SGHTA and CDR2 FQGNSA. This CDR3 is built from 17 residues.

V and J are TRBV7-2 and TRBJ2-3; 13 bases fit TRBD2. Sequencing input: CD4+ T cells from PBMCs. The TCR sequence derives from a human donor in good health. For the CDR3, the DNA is TGTGCCAGCAGCTTGACCGGGACTAGCGGGAACACAGATACGCAGTATTTT. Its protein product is CASSLTGTSGNTDTQYF.